This is a list of T cell receptor beta chains from one sample in a study of regulatory T cells in long-lasting Graves disease. TCRdb re-analysed the multiplex PCR reads in MiXCR, keeping a single row per CDR3 protein. The repertoire holds about 320,000 distinct CDR3 sequences, with 15% to 20% as singletons. Here the sequenced sample was peripheral blood mononuclear cells (PBMCs), taken at new diagnosis, from a patient treated with antithyroid drugs. These receptors came from a female donor with Graves disease. Both conserved end residues are part of each CDR3. A D gene is named only where the DNA matches it firmly. A clone size is listed for some rows: how often the clone was seen (once, few, many), or a class if it is expanded.

>.|.|TRBJ2-7|TRBV9
TGTGCCAGCAGCGTAGGCCTTGGGGCCCCATACGAGCAGTACTTC
CASSVGLGAPYEQYF
>.|many|TRBJ2-6|TRBV30
TGTGCCTGGGACCGGGCCTCTGGGGCCAACGTCCTGACTTTC
CAWDRASGANVLTF
>TRBD1|many|TRBJ1-2|TRBV28
TGTGCCAGCAGTTCCCCACGACAGGGGAACTATGGCTACACCTTC
CASSSPRQGNYGYTF
>TRBD1|many|TRBJ2-1|TRBV19
TGTGCCAGTAGTATTTTTGGGACAGGGGGCAATGAGCAGTTCTTC
CASSIFGTGGNEQFF
>.|many|TRBJ1-2|TRBV30
TGTGCCTGGAGGGTACTTTTACCCCGTAGGGAAGCTGAATATGGCTACACCTTC
CAWRVLLPRREAEYGYTF
>TRBD1|.|TRBJ2-7|TRBV18
TGTGCCAGCTCTCCGACAGGGATCCCCTACGAGCAGTACTTC
CASSPTGIPYEQYF
>.|many|TRBJ2-5|TRBV5-1
TGCGCCAGCAGCGTAACAGGGCGGGAGACCCAGTACTTC
CASSVTGRETQYF
>.|few|TRBJ2-1|TRBV5-1
TGCGCCAGCAGCTTGGTACAGGGTGTCGACAATGAGCAGTTCTTC
CASSLVQGVDNEQFF
>TRBD1|many|TRBJ1-6|TRBV28
TGTGCCAGCAAAAACCATTGGGGAGGGGGCCCTCCGGGCTCACCCCTCCACTTT
CASKNHWGGGPPGSPLHF
>.|many|TRBJ2-5|TRBV2
TGTGCCAGCAGGTTTGACGCTGAGACCCAGTACTTC
CASRFDAETQYF
>.|many|TRBJ1-2|TRBV14
TGTGCCAGCAGCGGGGGCAGGGTGTATGGCTACACCTTC
CASSGGRVYGYTF
>TRBD1|many|TRBJ2-3|TRBV28
TGTGCCAGCAGTTTACTTGGACAGGGGAAAGATACGCAGTATTTT
CASSLLGQGKDTQYF
>.|many|TRBJ1-1|TRBV12-3/TRBV12-4
TGTGCCAGCAGCCAAATCCGGGGAGACGCTTTCTTT
CASSQIRGDAFF
>.|.|TRBJ2-3|TRBV19
TGTGCCGGTAGTATAGTGGGGGTGGGCACAGATACGCAGTATTTT
CAGSIVGVGTDTQYF
>.|many|TRBJ2-5|TRBV19
TGTGCCAGTAGTATGGACGGTGAAGAGACCCAGTACTTC
CASSMDGEETQYF
>TRBD1|many|TRBJ2-4|TRBV5-1
TGCGCCAGCAGCTTGGAACTACGACAGGGCGCCACCAAAAACATTCAGTACTTC
CASSLELRQGATKNIQYF
>.|many|TRBJ2-7|TRBV28
TGTGCCAGCGCTAACAAGGGTTACGAGCAGTACTTC
CASANKGYEQYF
>TRBD2|many|TRBJ2-1|TRBV7-6
TGTGCCAGCAGCTTAGAATTAGCGGGAGAAATAGGTAATGAGCAGTTCTTC
CASSLELAGEIGNEQFF
>.|few|TRBJ1-4|TRBV6-5
TGTGCCAGCAGTTACCGGCAGGGAAGTGAAAAACTGTTTTTT
CASSYRQGSEKLFF
>TRBD1|many|TRBJ2-3|TRBV5-1
TGCGCCAGCAGCCCACAGACAGGGGATACGCAGTATTTT
CASSPQTGDTQYF
>TRBD2|many|TRBJ2-1|TRBV19
TGTGCCAGTAGTACTTTAGCGGGAGGAGTTAGTCATGAGCAGTTCTTC
CASSTLAGGVSHEQFF
>TRBD2|many|TRBJ2-3|TRBV27
TGTGCCAGCAGTCCACACCGGACTAGCGGCACAGATACGCAGTATTTT
CASSPHRTSGTDTQYF
>.|.|TRBJ1-1|TRBV7-2
TGTGCCCAAGCTAAGGGATTGAACACTGAAGCTTTCTTT
CAQAKGLNTEAFF
>TRBD2|.|TRBJ2-3|TRBV3-1
TGTGCCAGCAGCCAAGGGGTACTAGCGGGAGGGCCAGATACGCAGTATTTT
CASSQGVLAGGPDTQYF
>.|many|TRBJ2-3|TRBV5-1
TGCGCCAGCAGCTTGACGGTTGGGGCAGATACGCAGTATTTT
CASSLTVGADTQYF
>TRBD1|few|TRBJ2-7|TRBV18
TGTGCCAGCTCTCGGCCGGACAGGAACGAGCAGTACTTC
CASSRPDRNEQYF
>.|many|TRBJ2-2|TRBV2
TGTGCCAGCAGTCCTAGGACTGGGTCCGGGGAGCTGTTTTTT
CASSPRTGSGELFF
>.|.|TRBJ1-2|TRBV5-1
TGCGCCAGCAGCTTGACCCGAGGGGACTATGGCTACACCTTC
CASSLTRGDYGYTF
>.|.|TRBJ1-5|TRBV28
TGTGCCAGCAGTATACCCAGGGGCGCTAATCAGCCCCAGCATTTT
CASSIPRGANQPQHF
>.|many|TRBJ2-5|TRBV12-5
TGTGCTAGTGGGTCGGGACGGAACCAAGAGACCCAGTACTTC
CASGSGRNQETQYF
>.|.|TRBJ2-3|TRBV20-1
TGCAGTGCTAGAGGGTTCCGGCTGCTAGCATCTAGCACAGGTACGCAGTATTTT
CSARGFRLLASSTGTQYF
>.|many|TRBJ2-1|TRBV5-1
TGCGCCAGCAGCCCCGACCACTACAATGAGCAGTTCTTC
CASSPDHYNEQFF
>.|many|TRBJ1-2|TRBV12-3/TRBV12-4
TGTGCCAGCAGTTTAAGGAGTAGTGGCTACACCTTC
CASSLRSSGYTF
>TRBD1|.|TRBJ2-7|TRBV2
TGTGCCAGCAGGACGGGACAGGGGCAGTACTTC
CASRTGQGQYF
>.|many|TRBJ2-1|TRBV28
TGTGCCAGCAGTCCCCTATGGGCATACAATGAGCAGTTCTTC
CASSPLWAYNEQFF
>.|.|TRBJ2-7|TRBV11-3
TGTGCCAGCAGCCCGCGGACAGCCTACGAGCAGTCCTTC
CASSPRTAYEQSF
>TRBD1|many|TRBJ2-7|TRBV12-3/TRBV12-4
TGTGCCAGCAGTTTGAGGACAGGGTACGAGCAGTACTTC
CASSLRTGYEQYF
>TRBD1|many|TRBJ1-4|TRBV18
TGTGCCAGCTCACCCACGACAGGGGAACGTGAAAAACTGTTTTTT
CASSPTTGEREKLFF
>.|many|TRBJ2-5|TRBV28
TGTGCCAGCAGTACCGACAGTGGCCAAGAGACCCAGTACTTC
CASSTDSGQETQYF
>.|many|TRBJ2-1|TRBV6-5
TGTGCCAGCAGTTCCTTTGAGGGGGATACGGGGAATGAGCAGTTCTTC
CASSSFEGDTGNEQFF
>.|few|TRBJ1-2|TRBV20-1
TGCAGTGCGAAACAGAGGTTTGGCTACACCTTC
CSAKQRFGYTF
>TRBD1|many|TRBJ1-5|TRBV7-2
TGTGCCAGCAGCTTAGACGGGACAGGGGGTCAGCCCCAGCATTTT
CASSLDGTGGQPQHF
>.|.|TRBJ1-1|TRBV6-1
TGTGCCAGCAGCTCACAGGGCAGAGGGGCTGAAGCTTTCTTT
CASSSQGRGAEAFF
>TRBD1|many|TRBJ1-1|TRBV3-1
TGTGCCAGCAGCCAAGGTTTAGACAGGGGGGCAGCTTTCTTT
CASSQGLDRGAAFF
>.|many|TRBJ1-5|TRBV6-2/TRBV6-3
TGTGCCAGCAACCTCATCCCAAGGGGTTGGGGGGCTGATCAGCCCCAGCATTTT
CASNLIPRGWGADQPQHF
>TRBD1|many|TRBJ1-4|TRBV27
TGTGCCAGCAACTTGAGGGACAGGGGGGAAAAACTGTTTTTT
CASNLRDRGEKLFF
>.|many|TRBJ1-2|TRBV7-8
TGTGCCAGCAGCTCAAGGACGTCCAGCGGCTACACCTTC
CASSSRTSSGYTF
>.|few|TRBJ1-1|TRBV18
TGTGCCAGCTCACTTTCTCCGGGCCCCGAAGCTTTCTTT
CASSLSPGPEAFF
>TRBD1|many|TRBJ1-4|TRBV19
TGTGCCAGTAGTTCCCGACAGGGAAGCAATGAAAAACTGTTTTTT
CASSSRQGSNEKLFF
>.|many|TRBJ2-2|TRBV2
TGTGCCAGCAGCCCTATGAGGGCGGGGGAGCTGTTTTTT
CASSPMRAGELFF
>.|.|TRBJ2-3|TRBV9
TGTGCCAGCAGCACTAGTAGTGCTAGCCCAAACACAGATACGCAGTATTTT
CASSTSSASPNTDTQYF
>.|many|TRBJ2-5|TRBV7-6
TGTGCCAGCAGCAAGAACCCAGGAGGGGAGACCCAGTACTTC
CASSKNPGGETQYF
>.|.|TRBJ2-3|TRBV13
TGTGCCAGCAGCATCTCTAGCTCGCGGGATGGCGCAGATACGCAGTATTTT
CASSISSSRDGADTQYF
>.|.|TRBJ1-1|TRBV19
TGTGCCAGTACCGCAGGACGGCACACTGAAGCTTTCTTT
CASTAGRHTEAFF
>.|many|TRBJ2-6|TRBV12-3/TRBV12-4
TGTGCCAGCAGTCAGGGAGTCGGTTCGGGGGCCAACGTCCTGACTTTC
CASSQGVGSGANVLTF
>.|many|TRBJ1-1|TRBV18
TGTGCCAGTCAACGCGGGAGAGGGACGAACACTGAAGCTTTCTTT
CASQRGRGTNTEAFF
>.|.|TRBJ2-7|TRBV11-2
TGTGCCAGCAGAGGATCCGGGACATCAAACGTGACACGCTACGAGCAGTACTTC
CASRGSGTSNVTRYEQYF